These 25 T cell receptor beta chains were sequenced from one sample in a study of regulatory T cells in long-lasting Graves disease. Building the TCR beta libraries relied on iRepertoire HTBI primers, and CDR3 regions underwent Arm-PCR. TCRdb analysed the multiplex PCR reads with MiXCR anew, one entry per CDR3 protein. The sample has about 430,000 distinct CDR3 sequences; over 20% are singletons. Time point: persistent/refractory GD, antithyroid drugs over 5 years with positive TRAb. Preparation of the TCR library used RNA extracted from PBMCs. The specimen comprised peripheral blood mononuclear cells (PBMCs), sampled when the disease was refractory, from a patient treated with antithyroid drugs. The receptor source for this set is a female donor with Graves disease.

This clonotype was detected only a few times. The chain carries TRBV4-1 and TRBJ2-7; D is perhaps TRBD2 (6 bases). This CDR3 has 16 amino acids. Germline assignment: CDR1 MGHRA and CDR2 YSYEKL. V shed 4 bases and J shed 6 bases, with 22 bases lying between them. CDR3 sequence reads: CASSRDDWQEGGEQYF. CDR3 in DNA: TGCGCCAGCAGCCGGGACGATTGGCAGGAGGGTGGCGAGCAGTACTTC.

V and J are TRBV4-2 and TRBJ1-6; maybe TRBD1 (5 bases). Germline V gene data show CDR1 as LGHNA and CDR2 as YNFKEQ. V was shortened by 10 bases and J by 5 bases, with 15 bases between the two germline ends. This CDR3 comprises 14 residues. The CDR3 nucleotides read TGTGCCACCCGACAGTCCCAGGATAATTCACCCCTCCACTTT. Translating gives CATRQSQDNSPLHF.

This clonotype was counted between two and nine times. The chain is built from TRBV27 and TRBJ1-5, with a tentative D call TRBD1 (6 bases). The CDR3 has 13 residues. V was clipped by 3 bases and J by 6 bases, with 9 bases between them. Germline assignment: CDR1 MNHEY and CDR2 SMNVEV (reference sequence). CDR3 residues: CASSLGALQPQHF. CDR3 nucleotides: TGTGCCAGCAGTTTGGGGGCCCTTCAGCCCCAGCATTTT.

The chain has TRBV4-3 and TRBJ2-3, with D unclear. This CDR3 is built from 13 residues. V was clipped by 1 base and J by 3 bases, with 5 bases between them. Germline V CDR1 and CDR2: LGHNA, YSLEER. The CDR3 DNA is TGCGCCAGCAGCCAAGTGGTTACAGATACGCAGTATTTT. This codes for CASSQVVTDTQYF.

The chain has TRBV30 and TRBJ1-1; D may be TRBD1 (6 bases). The CDR3 loop spans 12 amino acids. Germline V CDR1 and CDR2: GTSNPN, SVGIG (reference sequence). The V end lost 5 bases, the J end lost 7 bases, and 14 bases lay between the germline ends. The CDR3 sequence: CAWFQGTLEAFF. DNA for the CDR3: TGTGCCTGGTTTCAGGGGACACTTGAAGCTTTCTTT.

This clonotype was counted ten times or more. The chain carries TRBV6-1 and TRBJ1-1; 7 bases are shared with TRBD1. The germline V gene has CDR1 MNHNS and CDR2 SASEGT. V lost 5 bases, J lost 6 bases, and 3 bases stayed unmatched. The CDR3 totals 12 residues. Here the CDR3 reads CASSQQGPEAFF. The CDR3 DNA sequence: TGTGCCAGCAGTCAACAGGGGCCTGAAGCTTTCTTT.

Many counts were recorded for this clonotype. The chain couples TRBV2 to TRBJ2-5; D perhaps matches TRBD2 (5 bases). Germline V gene sequence: CDR1 SNHLY, CDR2 FYNNEI. Trimming stripped 10 bases from V and 5 bases from J, with 17 bases between. CDR3 length: 13 residues. CDR3 DNA: TGTGCCACCTGGACCCCGGGGTGGGAGACCCAGTACTTC. Residues: CATWTPGWETQYF. The full variable domain, its missing parts supplied by reference TRBV2 and TRBJ2-5, is EPEVTQTPSHQVTQMGQEVILRCVPISNHLYFYWYRQILGQKVEFLVSFYNNEISEKSEIFDDQFSVERPDGSNFTLKIRSTKLEDSAMYFCATWTPGWETQYFGPGTRLLVL.

The chain joins TRBV12-3 or TRBV12-4 to TRBJ1-6, with D perhaps matching TRBD1 (5 bases). The V and J ends lost 6 bases and 1 base respectively, with 19 bases between them. This CDR3 has 18 residues. The CDR3: CASSLNGGGGSYNSPLHF. DNA of the CDR3: TGTGCCAGCAGCCTGAATGGGGGGGGTGGGTCCTATAATTCACCCCTCCACTTT.

In DNA, the CDR3 is TGTGCCAGTAACATCATGGGCCAGCCCCAGCATTTT. Protein: CASNIMGQPQHF. The chain carries TRBV19 and TRBJ1-5; D ambiguous. Germline CDR1 and CDR2: LNHDA and SQIVND (reference sequence). The CDR3 extends over 12 amino acids. Trimming took 7 bases from V and 7 from J, leaving 11 bases between them.

There are many counts of this clonotype. The chain links TRBV20-1 to TRBJ2-7; 8 nucleotides match TRBD2. Trimming cost V 2 bases and J 4 bases; bases outside gene matches: 10. The CDR3 is 15 residues long. The germline gives CDR1 DFQATT, CDR2 SNEGSKA (reference sequence). CDR3 in DNA: TGCAGTGCTAGACTCCCAAGCGGGAGTCGTTACGAGCAGTACTTC. Protein sequence: CSARLPSGSRYEQYF.

Concerning this clonotype: This likely stems from a read error, as it lies one base from a far larger clone. This chain links TRBV28 with TRBJ2-1, with D uncertain. Trimming took 4 bases from V and 10 from J, leaving 23 bases between them. This CDR3 has 16 residues. Germline assignment: CDR1 MDHEN and CDR2 SYDVKM. The CDR3 region has the DNA TGTGCCAGCAGTTCCCTATCCTGGACCAGCTCCTACGAGCAGTTCTTC. This sequence encodes CASSSLSWTSSYEQFF.

The chain joins TRBV30 to TRBJ1-3; D is undetermined. The V gene's germline CDR1 is GTSNPN and CDR2 SVGIG (reference sequence). V was clipped by 2 bases and J by 0 bases, with 8 bases between them. The CDR3 runs 14 residues. The DNA of the CDR3 is TGTGCCTGGAGTTCAAGTGCCTCTGGAAACACCATATATTTT. This gives the protein CAWSSSASGNTIYF.

This clonotype was recorded at least ten times. The genes are TRBV6-5 and TRBJ1-1; no definite D call. V lost 0 bases, J lost 6 bases, and 11 bases lay in between. The germline gives CDR1 MNHEY, CDR2 SVGAGI. The CDR3 contains 14 residues. The CDR3 DNA reads TGTGCCAGCAGTTACTCGAGTGTTGGTGCTGAAGCTTTCTTT. It translates to CASSYSSVGAEAFF.

This clonotype was detected ten times or more. The chain has TRBV2 and TRBJ1-1; D unresolved. There are 14 residues in the CDR3. Trimming removed 4 bases from V and 1 base from J, with 10 bases in between. CDR1 is SNHLY and CDR2 is FYNNEI in the germline V gene. CDR3 protein: CASSVDPRNTEAFF. The CDR3 nucleotides are TGTGCCAGCAGTGTCGACCCGAGGAACACTGAAGCTTTCTTT.

This clonotype was observed a handful of times. The chain has TRBV7-9 and TRBJ2-1; 9 bases agree with TRBD2. V lost 1 base to trimming and J lost 6 bases; unmatched junction nucleotides: 7. The CDR3 totals 16 residues. The germline V gene has CDR1 SEHNR and CDR2 FQNEAQ (reference sequence). CDR3 sequence: CASSLVSAGGGNEQFF. In DNA form, the CDR3 reads TGTGCCAGCAGCTTAGTCAGCGCGGGAGGGGGCAATGAGCAGTTCTTC.

This clonotype was observed many times. The chain is built from TRBV10-3 and TRBJ1-1; D is perhaps TRBD1 (5 bases). The CDR3 consists of 13 residues. CDR1 and CDR2 from the germline V gene are ENHRY and SYGVKD. Trimming shortened V by 4 bases and J by 0 bases, and 6 bases separated the two germline ends. The CDR3 is CAISGQLNTEAFF. As DNA, the CDR3 is TGTGCCATCAGTGGACAGCTGAACACTGAAGCTTTCTTT.

Ten or more counts support this clonotype. The chain joins TRBV2 to TRBJ1-5; no reliable D call. The CDR3 runs to 14 residues. V gave up 0 bases and J gave up 2 bases, with 5 bases separating them. Germline-derived CDR1 and CDR2 are SNHLY and FYNNEI. This CDR3 reads CASSEAKGNQPQHF. Written as DNA, the CDR3 is TGTGCCAGCAGTGAAGCCAAGGGCAATCAGCCCCAGCATTTT.

Notes on this clonotype: With a much larger clone just one base away, this may be a read error. V and J are TRBV19 and TRBJ1-2; D is uncertain. The CDR3 is made up of 13 amino acids. Germline loops: CDR1 LNHDA, CDR2 SQIVND (reference sequence). CDR3 loop: CVSSMSPTDGYTF. The CDR3 bases are TGTGTCAGTAGTATGAGTCCTACGGATGGCTACACCTTC.

The table lists this clonotype with many counts. The chain links TRBV27 to TRBJ1-1; D might be TRBD1 (6 bases). The germline V gene has CDR1 MNHEY and CDR2 SMNVEV (reference sequence). Trimming removed 2 bases at V and 1 base at J, with 14 bases between. The CDR3 totals 16 residues. The chain's CDR3 is CASSLNLGAGNTEAFF. DNA for the CDR3: TGTGCCAGCAGTTTAAATTTGGGGGCTGGGAACACTGAAGCTTTCTTT.

Concerning this clonotype itself: A much larger clonotype is one base distant, so this may be a read error. The chain couples TRBV11-2 to TRBJ2-5; D unresolved. Per germline, CDR1 SGHAT and CDR2 FQNNGV. V lost 8 bases to trimming and J lost 3 bases, with 16 bases between them. This CDR3 is built from 14 residues. CDR3 residues: CASEPVRRKETQYF. The CDR3 DNA sequence: TGTGCCAGCGAACCAGTCCGGAGAAAAGAGACCCAGTACTTC.

This clonotype occurred a few times. This may arise from a read error, as a much more abundant clone is one base away. In DNA form, the CDR3 reads TGTGCCAGCAGTTCCGGGGAGGTAAATGAAGAACTGTTTTTT. Protein sequence: CASSSGEVNEELFF. This chain joins TRBV28 and TRBJ1-4; no reliable D call. Germline lookup yields CDR1 MDHEN and CDR2 SYDVKM. CDR3 length: 14 residues.

This clonotype was seen more than once but under ten times. One junction end does not reproduce the germline sequence, and a read error may be involved. The V gene is TRBV5-1, the J gene TRBJ1-1; no clear D gene. The CDR3 has 14 residues. Germline CDR1 reads SGHRS; CDR2 reads YFSETQ. The CDR3 nucleotides read TGTGCCAGCAGCTTTGGTCTGAACGTAGGTGAAGCTTTCTTT. It codes for CASSFGLNVGEAFF.

This clonotype showed up many times. The rearrangement joins TRBV6-1 to TRBJ2-5; D not certain. The V gene lost 4 bases and the J gene lost 5 bases, with 8 bases spanning the gap. Germline loops: CDR1 MNHNS, CDR2 SASEGT. This CDR3 region has 12 residues. CDR3 in amino acids: CASSALGETQYF. For the CDR3, the DNA is TGTGCCAGCAGTGCCCTCGGGGAGACCCAGTACTTC.

The sample holds a few counts of this clonotype. V gene TRBV6-1 combines with J gene TRBJ2-5, with 7 bases matching TRBD1. The CDR3 runs to 14 residues. CDR1 is MNHNS and CDR2 is SASEGT in the germline V gene. V lost 6 bases and J lost 5; bases outside the gene matches: 9. The DNA of the CDR3 is TGTGCCAGCAGCCTAGAGGGGGCGGCGGAGACCCAGTACTTC. This codes for CASSLEGAAETQYF.

In this sample, this clonotype turned up many times. This sequence joins TRBV5-6 and TRBJ2-7; D gene ambiguous. The CDR3 sequence is 12 residues long. Germline loops: CDR1 SGHDT, CDR2 YYEEEE. V was trimmed by 3 bases and J by 5 bases, leaving 9 bases between them. CDR3 residues: CASSWSRNEQYF. Here the CDR3 DNA reads TGTGCCAGCAGCTGGAGCAGGAACGAGCAGTACTTC. The whole variable domain, remainder taken from reference TRBV5-6 and TRBJ2-7, is DAGVTQSPTHLIKTRGQQVTLRCSPKSGHDTVSWYQQALGQGPQFIFQYYEEEERQRGNFPDRFSGHQFPNYSSELNVNALLLGDSALYLCASSWSRNEQYFGPGTRLTVT.